The TCR beta chain under discussion was sequenced for a study of blood T cell repertoires in COVID-19. TCRdb keeps only in-frame clones here, not all; method: immunoSEQ multiplex PCR. This sample yields tens of thousands of clones, of which roughly 88% are seen a single time; 7.5% to 9.5% belongs to the top ten. The germline gives CDR1 KGHDR, CDR2 SFDVKD. V dropped 5 bases and J dropped 2; count of bases not matched to a gene: 4. This CDR3 comprises 15 residues. This clone rates as medium-sized. The specimen was peripheral blood. This clonotype originated in a man aged 50 to 59 with active COVID-19. V and J are TRBV24-1 and TRBJ2-2, with TRBD1 identical over 7 bases. Here the CDR3 DNA reads TGTGCCACCAGTGGGAGGACAGGAAACACCGGGGAGCTGTTTTTT. Translating it yields CATSGRTGNTGELFF.